A selection of T cell receptor beta chains follows, all from one sample in a study of T cell responses to AZD1222 COVID-19 vaccine. Profiled with immunoSEQ multiplex PCR; TCRdb holds only in-frame clones, not every one. Of tens of thousands of clones listed, under 90% are singletons. The sequencing used peripheral blood, collected on day 0 of AZD1222 vaccination. The source of these receptors is an adult in good health. Each CDR3 is given with its conserved first and last residue. Each record gives: D gene, J gene, clone size, V gene, CDR3 DNA, CDR3 protein. The D gene is left open where the match is weak. Not every row has a clone size; where given, it reads once, few, many or a size class.

d_call: TRBD1
j_call: TRBJ1-4
clone_size: .
v_call: TRBV19
cdr3_nt: TGTGCCAGTATGGACAGGCGAATCTCAACTAATGAAAAACTGTTTTTT
cdr3_aa: CASMDRRISTNEKLFF

d_call: .
j_call: TRBJ1-1
clone_size: .
v_call: TRBV19
cdr3_nt: TGTGCCAGTAGCCGCTCGGGGCGGCTGAACACTGAAGCTTTCTTT
cdr3_aa: CASSRSGRLNTEAFF

d_call: .
j_call: TRBJ1-5
clone_size: .
v_call: TRBV28
cdr3_nt: TGTGCCAGCAGCTACCAACGCAGGGGATCGGTGGTGTTGTCTCTTAATCAGCCCCAGCATTTT
cdr3_aa: CASSYQRRGSVVLSLNQPQHF

d_call: TRBD1
j_call: TRBJ2-1
clone_size: .
v_call: TRBV18
cdr3_nt: TGTGCCAGCTCACCCGGGACAGGGGGGTCCTACAATGAGCAGTTCTTC
cdr3_aa: CASSPGTGGSYNEQFF

d_call: .
j_call: TRBJ2-7
clone_size: once
v_call: TRBV19
cdr3_nt: TGTGCCAGTAGTATATCGGGGGGGACAGCCATCGGAGAGCAGTACTTC
cdr3_aa: CASSISGGTAIGEQYF

d_call: TRBD1
j_call: TRBJ2-7
clone_size: .
v_call: TRBV28
cdr3_nt: TGTGCCAGCAGGCGTCCCTCGGGACAGTCCTACGAGCAGTACTTC
cdr3_aa: CASRRPSGQSYEQYF

d_call: TRBD1
j_call: TRBJ1-2
clone_size: .
v_call: TRBV14
cdr3_nt: TGTGCCAGCAGCGCTCGGGACAGGGGCGGCTACACCTTC
cdr3_aa: CASSARDRGGYTF

d_call: .
j_call: TRBJ2-1
clone_size: few
v_call: TRBV10-1
cdr3_nt: TGCGCCAGCAGGATTCTCCAGGTGGGGGGGACAGTATACAATGAGCAGTTCTTC
cdr3_aa: CASRILQVGGTVYNEQFF

d_call: .
j_call: TRBJ1-5
clone_size: .
v_call: TRBV19
cdr3_nt: TGTGCCAGTAGTATGATACCCGGGACTTCTGAGCCCCAGCATTTT
cdr3_aa: CASSMIPGTSEPQHF

d_call: .
j_call: TRBJ1-3
clone_size: .
v_call: TRBV24-1
cdr3_nt: TGTGCCACCAGTGATCCTTCGCCGGGCCAGCGCACTACTCCTGGAAACACCATATATTTT
cdr3_aa: CATSDPSPGQRTTPGNTIYF

d_call: TRBD1
j_call: TRBJ1-1
clone_size: .
v_call: TRBV4-1
cdr3_nt: TGCGCCAGCAGCCAAGGTGGGACAGTTGGTGTGAACACTGAAGCTTTCTTT
cdr3_aa: CASSQGGTVGVNTEAFF

d_call: .
j_call: TRBJ1-1
clone_size: .
v_call: TRBV20-1
cdr3_nt: TGCAGTGTACGGGGGCTGACTGAAGCTTTCTTT
cdr3_aa: CSVRGLTEAFF

d_call: TRBD2
j_call: TRBJ2-3
clone_size: .
v_call: TRBV5-1
cdr3_nt: TGCGCCAGCAGCTTGGCCCCGGGGGGAAGCACAGATACGCAGTATTTT
cdr3_aa: CASSLAPGGSTDTQYF

d_call: TRBD1
j_call: TRBJ1-1
clone_size: .
v_call: TRBV27
cdr3_nt: TGTGCCAGCAGTTTTGTTTATGGGACAGGGGCTCGAGGGACTGAAGCTTTCTTT
cdr3_aa: CASSFVYGTGARGTEAFF

d_call: .
j_call: TRBJ2-5
clone_size: .
v_call: TRBV5-6
cdr3_nt: TGTGCCAGCAGCTTAACAATCCGGGCTGACCCTAAAGAGACCCAGTACTTC
cdr3_aa: CASSLTIRADPKETQYF

d_call: TRBD2
j_call: TRBJ2-5
clone_size: .
v_call: TRBV7-9
cdr3_nt: TGTGCCAGCCCCGGGGCTAGCGGGAAGACCCAGTACTTC
cdr3_aa: CASPGASGKTQYF

d_call: TRBD1
j_call: TRBJ2-7
clone_size: .
v_call: TRBV28
cdr3_nt: TGTGCCAGCAGTTCCCCGGGACAGTCCTACGAGCAGTACTTC
cdr3_aa: CASSSPGQSYEQYF

d_call: .
j_call: TRBJ2-3
clone_size: .
v_call: TRBV20-1
cdr3_nt: TGCAGTGCCAGTCTTCTCGATACGCAGTATTTT
cdr3_aa: CSASLLDTQYF

d_call: .
j_call: TRBJ2-2
clone_size: .
v_call: TRBV30
cdr3_nt: TGTGCCTCCCTAGGGGTCCTAGCACAGAACACCGGGGAGCTGTTTTTT
cdr3_aa: CASLGVLAQNTGELFF

d_call: .
j_call: TRBJ2-1
clone_size: .
v_call: TRBV11-2
cdr3_nt: TGTGCCAGCAGCTTAGGGGACCGGGCCCGGAATGAGCAGTTCTTC
cdr3_aa: CASSLGDRARNEQFF

d_call: TRBD1
j_call: TRBJ2-3
clone_size: .
v_call: TRBV19
cdr3_nt: TGTGCCAGTAGTATAGGTGACAGGGGTTCAGATACGCAGTATTTT
cdr3_aa: CASSIGDRGSDTQYF

d_call: .
j_call: TRBJ2-5
clone_size: .
v_call: TRBV11-2
cdr3_nt: TGTGCCAGCAGCCCGCTATCCCAGACCCAGTACTTC
cdr3_aa: CASSPLSQTQYF

d_call: .
j_call: TRBJ2-7
clone_size: .
v_call: TRBV7-9
cdr3_nt: TGTGCCAGCAGCTTAGACAGACCCTACGAGCAGTACTTC
cdr3_aa: CASSLDRPYEQYF

d_call: .
j_call: TRBJ1-2
clone_size: .
v_call: TRBV18
cdr3_nt: TGTGCCAGCTCACCGAGTGGGGGGTCGGCGAACTATGGCTACACCTTC
cdr3_aa: CASSPSGGSANYGYTF

d_call: .
j_call: TRBJ2-1
clone_size: .
v_call: TRBV19
cdr3_nt: TGTGCCAGTAGTATGGAAGGGGACCCCTGGAATGAGCAGTTCTTC
cdr3_aa: CASSMEGDPWNEQFF